These 10 T cell receptor beta chains were all obtained from the same sample, sequenced in a study of T cells after yellow fever vaccination. TCRdb re-called the 5' RACE reads with MiXCR, one entry per CDR3 protein. The table lists some 290,000 distinct CDR3 sequences, approximately 11% of them singletons. Material: CD4+ T cells sorted from PBMCs, obtained 45 days after the yellow fever booster vaccination. The receptors stem from a man aged 18 to 35 who received the YFV17D yellow fever vaccine.

This clonotype was detected a few times. Here the CDR3 DNA reads TGCAGTTGGACGAGGGGGAGTTCAGAGACCCAGTACTTC. Translating it yields CSWTRGSSETQYF. The chain uses TRBV20-1 and TRBJ2-5, with a possible D match to TRBD1 (6 bases). Trimming pared 8 bases from V and 4 bases from J, leaving 17 bases between. Germline V gene data show CDR1 as DFQATT and CDR2 as SNEGSKA (reference sequence). The length of the CDR3 is 13 residues.

This clonotype was counted a few times. The chain has TRBV6-6 and TRBJ2-3; TRBD2 matches at 8 bases. This CDR3 has 14 residues. Germline V gene lookup returns CDR1 MNHNY and CDR2 SVGAGI (reference sequence). Germline trimming cut 10 bases from V and 0 bases from J; bases unmatched to any gene: 6. As DNA, the CDR3 is TGTGCCATTAGAGCGGGGGTAAGCACAGATACGCAGTATTTT. Its protein product is CAIRAGVSTDTQYF.

This rearrangement joins TRBV2 to TRBJ1-5; 10 nucleotides line up with TRBD1. Unmatched junction bases numbered 5, after V lost 6 bases and J lost 6 bases. Germline loops: CDR1 SNHLY, CDR2 FYNNEI. The CDR3 is 14 residues long. In nucleotides, the CDR3 is TGTGCCAGCAGGGGGACAGGGGTTTCTCAGCCCCAGCATTTT. It encodes CASRGTGVSQPQHF.

This chain links TRBV4-2 with TRBJ2-3; TRBD2 aligns across 8 bases. CDR1 and CDR2 from the germline V gene are LGHNA and YNFKEQ. The CDR3 spans 15 residues. Unmatched junction bases numbered 5, after V lost 1 base and J lost 5 bases. The CDR3 DNA reads as TGTGCCAGCAGCCAAGCGGTAGCGGGGTTAGATACGCAGTATTTT. Protein sequence: CASSQAVAGLDTQYF.

This clonotype was found a few times. The V call is TRBV24-1, the J call TRBJ1-1; D not resolved. V lost 10 bases, J lost 4 bases, and 15 bases lay in between. Germline CDR1 reads KGHDR; CDR2 reads SFDVKD. CDR3 length equals 13 residues. The CDR3 DNA reads as TGTGCCACGAGGGCCTGGCGAAGCACTGAAGCTTTCTTT. This encodes CATRAWRSTEAFF.

This clonotype has a count of ten or more. J is TRBJ1-5 and V is TRBV6-6; 7 bases align to TRBD1. After removal of 6 bases from V and 3 bases from J, the junction contained 5 bases not matched to a gene. The germline V gene has CDR1 MNHNY and CDR2 SVGAGI (reference sequence). The CDR3 extends over 14 amino acids. CDR3 loop: CASSQGGFNQPQHF. CDR3 DNA: TGTGCCAGCAGCCAGGGGGGTTTCAATCAGCCCCAGCATTTT.

This rearrangement joins TRBV3-1 to TRBJ2-5; TRBD2 is a possible D gene (5 bases). V lost 2 bases and J 3 bases, leaving 7 bases between the germline ends. The CDR3 runs to 13 residues. Germline CDR1 and CDR2: LGHDT and YNNKEL (reference sequence). This chain's CDR3 is CASSQMREETQYF. The CDR3 DNA sequence: TGTGCCAGCAGCCAAATGAGGGAAGAGACCCAGTACTTC.

V gene TRBV9 combines with J gene TRBJ2-1, with 11 bases fitting TRBD2. Germline trimming cut 5 bases from V and 10 bases from J; bases unmatched to any gene: 11. CDR3 size: 15 residues. Germline loops: CDR1 SGDLS, CDR2 YYNGEE. This CDR3 is CASSFSGGAPKEQFF. CDR3 nucleotide sequence: TGTGCCAGCAGTTTTAGCGGGGGGGCCCCCAAGGAGCAGTTCTTC. The variable domain in full, completed from reference TRBV9 and TRBJ2-1, reads DSGVTQTPKHLITATGQRVTLRCSPRSGDLSVYWYQQSLDQGLQFLIQYYNGEERAKGNILERFSAQQFPDLHSELNLSSLELGDSALYFCASSFSGGAPKEQFFGPGTRLTVL.

The table lists this clonotype with a few counts. V and J are TRBV29-1 and TRBJ2-4; D not resolved. Trimming pared 4 bases from V and 0 bases from J, leaving 4 bases between. Germline lookup yields CDR1 SQVTM and CDR2 ANQGSEA. This CDR3 contains 12 residues. The CDR3 region is CSVALAKNIQYF. CDR3 nucleotide sequence: TGCAGCGTTGCCCTAGCCAAAAACATTCAGTACTTC. Looking up the rest from reference TRBV29-1 and TRBJ2-4 gives the full variable domain: SAVISQKPSRDICQRGTSLTIQCQVDSQVTMMFWYRQQPGQSLTLIATANQGSEATYESGFVIDKFPISRPNLTFSTLTVSNMSPEDSSIYLCSVALAKNIQYFGAGTRLSVL.

This rearrangement joins TRBV7-3 to TRBJ2-5; 10 bases match TRBD2. Germline CDR1 SGHTA, CDR2 FQGTGA. The CDR3 covers 16 residues. With 3 bases clipped from V and 4 bases from J, the junction kept 8 bases outside the gene matches. The CDR3 here is CASSFLAGAAGETQYF. The CDR3 nucleotides are TGTGCCAGCAGCTTCCTAGCGGGGGCCGCGGGAGAGACCCAGTACTTC.